This T cell receptor (beta chain) appears in the sequencing data of a study of shared clonotypes between healthy human individuals. The assay was immunoSEQ multiplex PCR, and TCRdb's table has in-frame clones only and misses some. In the table there are about 600,000 clones, about 97% of which are singletons. Only Caucasian adults living in Nashville, Tennessee served as donors. The CDR3 is 13 residues long. Deletions cut 7 bases from V and 1 base from J, with 10 bases between. Per germline, CDR1 MDHEN and CDR2 SYDVKM. The TCR comes from a woman aged 30 to 39 in good health. The material sequenced was naive CD4+ T cells sorted from blood. Subset specified: CD45RA+ positively selected. The chain employs TRBV28 and TRBJ1-1, with D perhaps matching TRBD1 (5 bases). For the CDR3, the DNA is TGTGCCAGCACTGGACAACGGAACACTGAAGCTTTCTTT. It yields the protein CASTGQRNTEAFF.